One T cell receptor (beta chain) is described in this entry. Its antigen is still unknown. This specimen comes from a study of CD8 T cells in Susac syndrome. Notes on the study in general: By the study's own acknowledgment, its TCR sequencing and HLA analysis included relatively few individuals.

High-throughput TCR beta sequencing covered peripheral CD8+ and CD4+ T cells. It was negative isolation that provided the CD8+ and CD4+ T cells, whereas TEMRA cells were enriched by FACS. When the RNA was reverse transcribed, random hexamers were used with an input of roughly 0.5 to 1 ug. Across 54 Vbeta and 13 Jbeta, immunoSEQ multiplex PCR amplified TCR beta CDR3. TCRdb analysed the immunoSEQ multiplex PCR reads with MiXCR anew, one entry per CDR3 protein. The repertoire holds some 150,000 distinct CDR3 sequences, with roughly 95% as singletons. The length of the CDR3 is 12 residues. The germline gives CDR1 WNHNN, CDR2 SYGVQD (reference sequence). V was shortened by 5 bases and J by 2 bases, with 7 bases between the two germline ends.

The sequenced material came from CD4+ T cells from PBMCs. This chain joins TRBV10-1 and TRBJ2-7; D remains unclear. This TCR was sampled from a human donor in good health. CDR3 protein: CASSPDPYEQYF. In nucleotides, the CDR3 is TGCGCCAGCAGTCCGGACCCCTACGAGCAGTACTTC.